The 24 T cell receptor beta chains below were found in one sample sequenced in a study of T cell repertoires in cytomegalovirus infection. TCRdb fed the reads into MiXCR, producing one record per CDR3 protein. Of 150,000 to 200,000 distinct CDR3 sequences in the sample, under 25% were seen once. Sequencing was done on a sample of PBMCs. These receptors were obtained from a human donor in good health (CMV status not recorded). Some clones in this sample may be carry-over from other donors' samples.

This clonotype showed up just a few times. The DNA of the CDR3 is TGTGCTAGTGGTTTGGGACAGAACACCGGGGAGCTGTTTTTT. This gives the protein CASGLGQNTGELFF. V usage is TRBV12-5 and J usage is TRBJ2-2; D not resolved. V was trimmed by 1 base and J by 1 base, leaving 4 bases between them. From germline, CDR1 is LGHNT and CDR2 FRNRAP. This CDR3 contains 14 residues.

This clonotype was counted many times. The rearrangement links TRBV7-2 to TRBJ2-1; D is possibly TRBD1 (5 bases). Germline CDR1 and CDR2: SGHTA and FQGNSA. The CDR3 covers 16 residues. V dropped 1 base and J dropped 1 base, with 11 bases sitting between them. CDR3 residues: CASSLDPGSSYNEQFF. As DNA, the CDR3 is TGTGCCAGCAGCTTAGATCCAGGGTCGTCCTACAATGAGCAGTTCTTC.

This clonotype was observed a few times. Written as DNA, the CDR3 is TGCGCCAGCAGCCCACAGGGAACTGGGGCCAACGTCCTGACTTTC. Amino acids: CASSPQGTGANVLTF. The genes are TRBV5-1 and TRBJ2-6; D perhaps matches TRBD1 (6 bases). Trimming removed 4 bases at V and 2 bases at J, with 10 bases between. CDR1 and CDR2 (germline): SGHRS, YFSETQ. The CDR3 length is 15 residues.

The rearrangement joins TRBV4-3 to TRBJ1-1; D unresolved. With 0 bases removed from V and 8 bases from J, the gap between germline ends came to 16 bases. This CDR3 spans 15 amino acids. The germline CDR1 and CDR2 sequences are LGHNA and YSLEER. CDR3 region: CASSQDSGSRREAFF. The DNA of the CDR3 is TGCGCCAGCAGCCAAGACTCGGGGAGCCGGCGGGAAGCTTTCTTT.

The chain carries TRBV14 and TRBJ1-1; D is undetermined. This CDR3 spans 12 amino acids. Trimming pared 2 bases from V and 1 base from J, leaving 2 bases between. CDR1 is SGHDN, CDR2 FVKESK, per germline. Here the CDR3 reads CASSQPNTEAFF. CDR3 bases: TGTGCCAGCAGCCAACCGAACACTGAAGCTTTCTTT.

This clonotype was picked up a small number of times. The V and J genes are TRBV28 and TRBJ2-5, with a possible D match to TRBD1 (5 bases). This CDR3 has 13 amino acids. Germline CDR1 MDHEN, CDR2 SYDVKM. V lost 5 bases and J lost 5, with 12 bases in between. CDR3 nucleotides: TGTGCCAGCAGTCCCGACAGATCGGAGACCCAGTACTTC. This codes for CASSPDRSETQYF.

This clonotype was seen repeatedly, ten times or more. The chain has TRBV7-2 and TRBJ2-7; possibly TRBD2 for D (6 bases). This CDR3 contains 15 residues. The V end lost 1 base, the J end lost 2 bases, and 12 bases lay between the germline ends. Per germline, CDR1 SGHTA and CDR2 FQGNSA. In DNA, the CDR3 is TGTGCCAGCAGCTTAGGCGGGGCGTCAACCTACGAGCAGTACTTC. Translating it yields CASSLGGASTYEQYF. Using reference TRBV7-2 and TRBJ2-7 for the parts outside the CDR3, the full variable domain is GAGVSQSPSNKVTEKGKDVELRCDPISGHTALYWYRQSLGQGLEFLIYFQGNSAPDKSGLPSDRFSAERTGGSVSTLTIQRTQQEDSAVYLCASSLGGASTYEQYFGPGTRLTVT.

The CDR3 nucleotides are TGTGCCAGCAGCTTAGTAGGAGTGCTCTACGAGCAGTACTTC. Its protein product is CASSLVGVLYEQYF. V and J are TRBV7-2 and TRBJ2-7; D gene uncertain. Trimming cost V 1 base and J 3 bases, with 10 bases left between them. In germline, CDR1 is SGHTA, CDR2 FQGNSA. This CDR3 is built from 14 residues.

There are many counts of this clonotype. The rearrangement joins TRBV15 to TRBJ2-7, with D uncertain. The CDR3 has 16 residues. V shed 2 bases and J shed 4 bases, with 18 bases lying between them. Germline CDR1 LNHNV, CDR2 YYDKDF (reference sequence). CDR3 protein: CATSRSSYSDGYEQYF. The CDR3 DNA reads as TGTGCCACCAGCAGAAGTTCTTATTCGGACGGGTACGAGCAGTACTTC.

In its sample, this clonotype was seen many times. This chain joins TRBV7-9 and TRBJ1-5; D ambiguous. This CDR3 has 13 amino acids. Per the germline V gene, CDR1 is SEHNR and CDR2 is FQNEAQ (reference sequence). V shed 1 base and J shed 5 bases, with 6 bases lying between them. CDR3: CASSLGADQPQHF. The CDR3 bases are TGTGCCAGCAGCTTAGGGGCAGATCAGCCCCAGCATTTT.

The sample holds many counts of this clonotype. The chain combines TRBV28 with TRBJ2-2, with 8 bases aligning to TRBD2. Germline-derived CDR1 and CDR2 are MDHEN and SYDVKM. The trim removed 6 bases at V and 3 bases at J, leaving 12 bases unmatched. There are 17 residues in the CDR3. The DNA of the CDR3 is TGTGCCAGCAGGCGGTCAAGCGGGAGCAGACACACCGGGGAGCTGTTTTTT. This sequence encodes CASRRSSGSRHTGELFF.

V is TRBV20-1 and J is TRBJ1-1; possible D gene TRBD1, 5 bases. The CDR3 contains 13 residues. V was trimmed by 1 base and J by 5 bases, leaving 11 bases between them. The germline CDR1 and CDR2 sequences are DFQATT and SNEGSKA (reference sequence). The CDR3 DNA reads as TGCAGTGCTAGAGTGGGGCCTGTGACTGAAGCTTTCTTT. Its translation: CSARVGPVTEAFF.

This clonotype has at least ten counts. The V call is TRBV7-2, the J call TRBJ1-2; maybe TRBD1 (5 bases). CDR3 length: 15 residues. V shed 4 bases and J shed 4 bases, with 16 bases lying between them. From germline, CDR1 is SGHTA and CDR2 FQGNSA. CDR3 amino acids: CASSSQSGNSYGYTF. The CDR3 DNA sequence: TGTGCCAGCAGCTCCCAGTCAGGGAATAGCTATGGCTACACCTTC.

The chain uses TRBV11-3 and TRBJ2-2, with TRBD2 identical over 8 bases. This CDR3 comprises 14 residues. Germline-derived CDR1 and CDR2 are SGHNT and YENEEA. V lost 4 bases and J lost 7; bases outside the gene matches: 5. CDR3 nucleotide sequence: TGTGCCAGCAGCTGGAGCGGGAGTGACGGGGAGCTGTTTTTT. Protein sequence: CASSWSGSDGELFF.

The table lists this clonotype with a few counts. This rearrangement joins TRBV20-1 to TRBJ1-2; 9 positions agree with TRBD1. The CDR3 has 16 residues. CDR1 is DFQATT and CDR2 is SNEGSKA in the germline V gene (reference sequence). Trimming at V came to 2 bases and at J to 4 bases, leaving 11 bases not matched to a gene. The CDR3 DNA sequence: TGCAGTGCTAGAACGCCGGGACAGGGTTCAAGCTATGGCTACACCTTC. Protein product: CSARTPGQGSSYGYTF.

This clonotype was observed a handful of times. The chain uses TRBV6-1 and TRBJ2-2; 7 nucleotides agree with TRBD1. Germline trimming cut 6 bases from V and 4 bases from J; bases unmatched to any gene: 5. From germline, CDR1 is MNHNS and CDR2 SASEGT. The CDR3 has 14 residues. The CDR3 DNA is TGTGCCAGCAGCCGGGACAGACGCACCGGGGAGCTGTTTTTT. Translation: CASSRDRRTGELFF.

About this clonotype: This may be a read error: a much more frequent sequence differs by one nucleotide. The chain has TRBV6-1 and TRBJ2-1; D is perhaps TRBD2 (6 bases). Germline CDR1 and CDR2: MNHNS and SASEGT. This CDR3 spans 14 amino acids. CDR3 in amino acids: CDSSVGTVNNEQFF. In nucleotides, the CDR3 is TGTGACAGCAGTGTGGGGACTGTCAACAATGAGCAGTTCTTC.

This clonotype was counted between two and nine times. The rearrangement uses TRBV5-6 and TRBJ2-5; 7 nucleotides match TRBD1. The CDR3 is made up of 12 amino acids. With V trimmed by 4 bases and J by 4 bases, 1 base remained unmatched. In germline, CDR1 is SGHDT, CDR2 YYEEEE. The DNA for the CDR3 is TGTGCCAGCAGCAGGGACAGAGAGACCCAGTACTTC. It specifies CASSRDRETQYF.

The rearrangement uses TRBV25-1 and TRBJ1-6; 8 bases fit TRBD1. V shed 4 bases, J shed 9 bases, and the junction held 5 bases outside the gene matches. The CDR3 length is 14 residues. CDR1 and CDR2 (germline): MGHDK, SYGVNS. This CDR3 reads CASSGQGFSSPLHF. The DNA of the CDR3 is TGTGCCAGCAGTGGACAGGGGTTTTCTTCACCCCTCCACTTT. The full variable domain, in which reference TRBV25-1 and TRBJ1-6 provide the parts outside the CDR3, is EADIYQTPRYLVIGTGKKITLECSQTMGHDKMYWYQQDPGMELHLIHYSYGVNSTEKGDLSSESTVSRIRTEHFPLTLESARPSHTSQYLCASSGQGFSSPLHFGNGTRLTVT.

V and J are TRBV28 and TRBJ2-7; 12 bases are a match to TRBD1. Germline trimming cut 3 bases from V and 5 bases from J; bases unmatched to any gene: 8. The germline V gene encodes CDR1 MDHEN and CDR2 SYDVKM. This CDR3 has 16 residues. CDR3 in amino acids: CASSLAGTGGPHEQYF. CDR3 nucleotides: TGTGCCAGCAGTTTGGCCGGGACAGGGGGCCCCCACGAGCAGTACTTC. The full variable domain, in which reference TRBV28 and TRBJ2-7 provide the parts outside the CDR3, is DVKVTQSSRYLVKRTGEKVFLECVQDMDHENMFWYRQDPGLGLRLIYFSYDVKMKEKGDIPEGYSVSREKKERFSLILESASTNQTSMYLCASSLAGTGGPHEQYFGPGTRLTVT.

This chain's CDR3 is CASSTRTRFRAFF. The CDR3, as DNA: TGTGCCAGTAGTACCCGGACCCGTTTCAGAGCTTTCTTT. V usage is TRBV19 and J usage is TRBJ1-1; D remains ambiguous. V was cut by 4 bases and J by 10 bases, with 16 bases left in between. The germline V gene encodes CDR1 LNHDA and CDR2 SQIVND (reference sequence). The CDR3 extends over 13 amino acids. The full variable domain, its missing parts supplied by reference TRBV19 and TRBJ1-1, is DGGITQSPKYLFRKEGQNVTLSCEQNLNHDAMYWYRQDPGQGLRLIYYSQIVNDFQKGDIAEGYSVSREKKESFPLTVTSAQKNPTAFYLCASSTRTRFRAFFGQGTRLTVV.

This clonotype showed up many times. The V gene is TRBV7-2, the J gene TRBJ1-4; TRBD1 might be the D (5 bases). Germline lookup yields CDR1 SGHTA and CDR2 FQGNSA. V lost 5 bases, J lost 3 bases, and 13 bases lay in between. The CDR3 loop spans 15 amino acids. CDR3 sequence reads: CASSRSGGANEKLFF. DNA of the CDR3: TGTGCCAGCAGCCGGTCGGGAGGGGCTAATGAAAAACTGTTTTTT.

This clonotype was counted at least ten times. The chain joins TRBV6-6 to TRBJ1-2; the match to TRBD1 covers 8 bases. Germline V lookup: CDR1 MNHNY, CDR2 SVGAGI (reference sequence). The trim removed 8 bases at V and 4 bases at J, leaving 9 bases unmatched. This CDR3 comprises 14 residues. In nucleotides, the CDR3 is TGTGCCAGCCATAGACAGGGGCTGGGCTATGGCTACACCTTC. Translating it yields CASHRQGLGYGYTF.

This clonotype was seen many times. The chain combines TRBV12-5 with TRBJ1-2; D remains unclear. From germline, CDR1 is LGHNT and CDR2 FRNRAP. The CDR3 runs to 14 residues. Trimming took off 2 bases at V and 7 bases at J, with 14 bases between the two ends. CDR3 amino acids: CASGLPIPEGGYTF. The DNA of the CDR3 is TGTGCTAGTGGTTTGCCCATCCCGGAGGGTGGCTACACCTTC.